These T cell receptor beta chains were read from a single sample in a study of blood T cell repertoires in COVID-19. Libraries were prepared by immunoSEQ multiplex PCR; TCRdb keeps only in-frame clonotypes and omits some of them. The table lists 300,000 to 400,000 clones, approximately 88% of them singletons. Material: PBMCs or T cells enriched from blood (not recorded which). Every receptor here comes from a woman aged 25 to 45 with acute COVID-19. The CDR3 runs from the conserved cysteine through the conserved F or W. D genes are given only for firm matches. Only some rows state a clone size, as once, few, many or a class for expanded clones.

CASSQGIAGGIYNEQFF | TGTGCCAGCAGCCAAGGTATAGCGGGGGGCATCTACAATGAGCAGTTCTTC | TRBV3-1/TRBV3-2 | TRBD2 | once | TRBJ2-1
CASSLQQGGAKNIQYF | TGTGCCAGCAGCTTACAGCAGGGGGGAGCCAAAAACATTCAGTACTTC | TRBV7-3 | . | . | TRBJ2-4
CATSDLWAHEQFF | TGTGCCACCAGTGATTTATGGGCTCACGAGCAGTTCTTC | TRBV24-1 | . | . | TRBJ2-1
CASSLVAGGTYNEQFF | TGCGCCAGCAGCTTGGTGGCGGGGGGAACCTACAATGAGCAGTTCTTC | TRBV5-1 | TRBD2 | . | TRBJ2-1
CSASSSGPSSYNEQFF | TGCAGTGCTAGTTCTAGCGGGCCGAGCTCCTACAATGAGCAGTTCTTC | TRBV20-1 | TRBD2 | . | TRBJ2-1
CASSLTSGGFQETQYF | TGTGCCAGCAGCCTAACTAGCGGGGGGTTTCAAGAGACCCAGTACTTC | TRBV7-2 | TRBD2 | . | TRBJ2-5
CASSLVLAGGPSFPYF | TGTGCCAGCAGTTTAGTACTAGCGGGGGGGCCGTCTTTTCCGTATTTT | TRBV27 | TRBD2 | . | TRBJ2-3
CASSLGQPFYGYTF | TGCGCCAGCAGCTTGGGACAGCCCTTCTATGGCTACACCTTC | TRBV5-1 | . | . | TRBJ1-2
CAWSLQGNYGYTF | TGTGCCTGGAGTTTACAGGGAAACTATGGCTACACCTTC | TRBV30 | . | . | TRBJ1-2
CASSQDFDSLVGFSFRSETQYF | TGTGCCAGCAGCCAAGATTTTGATAGTCTGGTGGGCTTCTCGTTTCGCAGCGAGACCCAGTACTTC | TRBV14 | . | . | TRBJ2-5